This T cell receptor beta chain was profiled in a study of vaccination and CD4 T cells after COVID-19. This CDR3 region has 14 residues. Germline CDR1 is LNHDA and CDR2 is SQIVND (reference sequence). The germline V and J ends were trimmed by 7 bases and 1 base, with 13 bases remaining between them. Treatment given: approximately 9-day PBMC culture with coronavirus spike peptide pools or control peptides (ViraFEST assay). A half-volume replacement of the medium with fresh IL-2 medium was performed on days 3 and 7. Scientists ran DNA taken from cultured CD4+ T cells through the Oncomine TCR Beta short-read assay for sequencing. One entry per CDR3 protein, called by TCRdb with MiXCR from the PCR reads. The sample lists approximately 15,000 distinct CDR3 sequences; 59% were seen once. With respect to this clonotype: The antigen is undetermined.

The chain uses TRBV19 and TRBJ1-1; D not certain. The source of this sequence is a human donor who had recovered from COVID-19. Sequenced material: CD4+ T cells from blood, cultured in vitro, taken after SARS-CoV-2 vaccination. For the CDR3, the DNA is TGTGCCAGTACCCCAGGACGGGGGAACACTGAAGCTTTCTTT. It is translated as CASTPGRGNTEAFF.